This is a list of T cell receptor beta chains from one sample in a study of OX40 agonist ivuxolimab in advanced cancers. Repertoires were generated with immunoSEQ multiplex PCR, while TCRdb's copy carries only in-frame clones and drops some. The sample yields tens of thousands of clones, 88% seen once. This specimen was CD4+ or CD8+ T cells sorted from blood, taken in a trial of the OX40 agonist ivuxolimab. The origin of the receptors is an adult with an advanced solid tumor such as melanoma, head and neck, liver or kidney cancer. The CDR3 runs from the conserved cysteine through the conserved F or W. Fields, in order: clone size, V gene, J gene, D gene, CDR3 protein, CDR3 DNA. A D gene is named only where the DNA matches it firmly. A row's size may be missing; if present it is once, few, many or a size class.

.	TRBV5-1	TRBJ1-1	.	CASSLYVQGTTEAFF	TGCGCCAGCAGCTTGTACGTGCAGGGAACAACTGAAGCTTTCTTT
.	TRBV18	TRBJ2-7	.	CASSPPSAERRYF	TGTGCCAGCTCACCACCCTCGGCAGAACGACGGTACTTC
.	TRBV30	TRBJ1-2	.	CAWFAGAAYGYTF	TGTGCCTGGTTCGCAGGGGCGGCCTATGGCTACACCTTC
.	TRBV7-2	TRBJ2-7	.	CASSLAILTPSYEQYF	TGTGCCAGCAGCTTAGCAATCTTGACACCTTCCTACGAGCAGTACTTC
.	TRBV6-6	TRBJ1-5	.	CASSYGQGANQPQHF	TGTGCCAGCAGTTACGGTCAGGGTGCGAATCAGCCCCAGCATTTT
.	TRBV6-1	TRBJ1-5	TRBD1	CASSGQGSSNQPQHF	TGTGCCAGCAGTGGACAGGGGAGTAGCAATCAGCCCCAGCATTTT
.	TRBV7-9	TRBJ1-6	.	CASSLSEDTPLHF	TGTGCCAGCAGCTTATCCGAGGATACACCCCTCCACTTT
.	TRBV28	TRBJ2-4	.	CASSPLLRASLAKNIQYF	TGTGCCAGCAGTCCCCTTTTGCGGGCCTCGCTAGCCAAAAACATTCAGTACTTC
.	TRBV28	TRBJ1-4	.	CATTTQGFNEKLFF	TGTGCCACCACTACACAGGGTTTTAATGAAAAACTGTTTTTT
.	TRBV7-9	TRBJ2-5	.	CASSQLTGQETQYF	TGTGCCAGCAGCCAATTGACAGGCCAAGAGACCCAGTACTTC
few	TRBV9	TRBJ1-6	.	CASSVEDVSGSPLHF	TGTGCCAGCAGCGTAGAGGACGTGTCCGGGTCACCCCTCCACTTT
.	TRBV19	TRBJ1-5	.	CASRGQYSNQPQHF	TGTGCCAGTAGAGGACAGTATAGCAATCAGCCCCAGCATTTT
.	TRBV7-9	TRBJ1-6	.	CASSLTGSENSPLHF	TGTGCCAGCAGCTTAACAGGGTCAGAGAATTCACCCCTCCACTTT
.	TRBV5-1	TRBJ1-2	TRBD1	CASSFGQGAYGYTF	TGCGCCAGCAGCTTTGGACAGGGGGCGTATGGCTACACCTTC
.	TRBV29-1	TRBJ1-1	.	CSGSGVNTEAFF	TGCAGCGGATCAGGTGTGAACACTGAAGCTTTCTTT
.	TRBV11-2	TRBJ2-3	.	CASSLERGSYTQYF	TGTGCCAGCAGCTTAGAGAGGGGATCCTATACGCAGTATTTT
.	TRBV5-6	TRBJ2-5	TRBD1	CASSLTLQGWETQYF	TGTGCCAGCAGCTTGACCCTACAGGGGTGGGAGACCCAGTACTTC
.	TRBV19	TRBJ1-2	.	CASSLTQGSGYTF	TGTGCCAGTAGCCTAACGCAGGGGAGCGGCTACACCTTC
.	TRBV18	TRBJ2-3	.	CASSPGPAGDTQYF	TGTGCCAGCTCACCAGGGCCGGCGGGGGATACGCAGTATTTT
.	TRBV19	TRBJ1-1	.	CASMNPQNTEAFF	TGTGCCAGTATGAACCCGCAGAACACTGAAGCTTTCTTT
.	TRBV2	TRBJ2-7	.	CASSARDYEQYF	TGTGCCAGCAGTGCCCGGGACTACGAGCAGTACTTC
medium-sized	TRBV2	TRBJ2-1	TRBD2	CASSAPLAGVRQFF	TGTGCCAGCAGTGCCCCCCTAGCGGGAGTAAGGCAGTTCTTC
.	TRBV27	TRBJ2-2	TRBD2	CASSFILAVNTGELFF	TGTGCCAGCAGTTTCATTCTAGCGGTCAACACCGGGGAGCTGTTTTTT
once	TRBV5-1	TRBJ1-4	TRBD1	CASSSDRVEEKLFF	TGCGCCAGCAGCTCGGACAGGGTGGAAGAAAAACTGTTTTTT
few	TRBV6-6	TRBJ2-7	.	CASSYEGYEQYF	TGTGCCAGCAGTTACGAGGGCTACGAGCAGTACTTC
.	TRBV5-6	TRBJ1-5	.	CASSQSGRANQPQHF	TGTGCCAGCAGCCAATCAGGCAGGGCGAATCAGCCCCAGCATTTT
.	TRBV19	TRBJ2-7	.	CASSISPGWAGQEQYF	TGTGCCAGTAGTATAAGCCCGGGGTGGGCAGGGCAAGAGCAGTACTTC
.	TRBV10-3	TRBJ2-5	TRBD2	CAISEPLLAGAETQYF	TGTGCCATCAGTGAACCCTTACTAGCGGGGGCTGAGACCCAGTACTTC
large	TRBV30	TRBJ2-6	.	CAWLGSGANVLTF	TGTGCCTGGTTGGGCTCTGGGGCCAACGTCCTGACTTTC
.	TRBV7-2	TRBJ2-1	TRBD2	CASSSLTSGRARLYNEQFF	TGTGCCAGCAGCTCTCTGACTAGCGGGAGGGCCAGGTTATACAATGAGCAGTTCTTC
.	TRBV10-1	TRBJ2-3	.	CASRKTMGADTQYF	TGCGCCAGCAGGAAGACTATGGGCGCAGATACGCAGTATTTT
.	TRBV18	TRBJ2-7	TRBD1	CASSLGTGREQYF	TGTGCCAGCTCACTGGGGACAGGCCGCGAGCAGTACTTC
few	TRBV30	TRBJ1-2	.	CAWSASYGYTF	TGTGCCTGGAGTGCCTCCTATGGCTACACCTTC
.	TRBV4-1	TRBJ1-5	.	CASSQGIRNQPQHF	TGCGCCAGCAGCCAAGGAATACGTAATCAGCCCCAGCATTTT
once	TRBV5-1	TRBJ1-5	TRBD1	CASSLTGTADQPQHF	TGCGCCAGCAGCCTGACCGGGACAGCTGATCAGCCCCAGCATTTT
.	TRBV7-3	TRBJ2-3	.	CASSLTVSTDTQYF	TGTGCCAGCAGCTTAACTGTCAGCACAGATACGCAGTATTTT
once	TRBV6-5	TRBJ1-4	.	CASSYSRVSSEKLFF	TGTGCCAGCAGTTACTCGAGGGTCTCTAGTGAAAAACTGTTTTTT
.	TRBV5-6	TRBJ2-3	.	CASSPRWRPGDTQYF	TGTGCCAGCAGCCCCCGATGGCGGCCCGGAGATACGCAGTATTTT
.	TRBV7-3	TRBJ1-6	.	CASSLRRSYNSPLHF	TGTGCCAGCAGCTTACGTAGGTCCTATAATTCACCCCTCCACTTT
.	TRBV28	TRBJ2-3	.	CASSWDFSLPTDTQYF	TGTGCCAGCAGTTGGGACTTCTCGCTTCCGACAGATACGCAGTATTTT
.	TRBV30	TRBJ1-5	.	CAWSIKASGQPQHF	TGTGCCTGGAGTATCAAGGCATCGGGTCAGCCCCAGCATTTT
.	TRBV2	TRBJ2-7	.	CASTGRRTENYEQYF	TGTGCCAGCACAGGTCGGCGGACCGAAAACTACGAGCAGTACTTC
.	TRBV28	TRBJ2-1	TRBD2	CASRPPRTSRHEQFF	TGTGCCAGCAGACCACCGAGGACTAGCCGTCATGAGCAGTTCTTC
.	TRBV2	TRBJ2-5	.	CASSGTQETQYF	TGTGCCAGCAGTGGCACCCAAGAGACCCAGTACTTC
.	TRBV28	TRBJ2-7	TRBD1	CASDNGRGLVTYEQYF	TGTGCCAGCGATAACGGTAGGGGGCTTGTAACTTACGAGCAGTACTTC
.	TRBV21-1	TRBJ2-3	.	CASSSKRGGTDTQYF	TGTGCCAGCAGCAGTAAGCGGGGGGGCACAGATACGCAGTATTTT
.	TRBV20-1	TRBJ2-5	.	CSARQKETQYF	TGCAGTGCCCGACAGAAAGAGACCCAGTACTTC
few	TRBV14	TRBJ2-5	.	CASSQGQPFQETQYF	TGTGCCAGCAGCCAGGGGCAACCCTTCCAAGAGACCCAGTACTTC
.	TRBV18	TRBJ2-5	.	CASSPQETQYF	TGTGCCAGCTCACCACAAGAGACCCAGTACTTC
once	TRBV7-8	TRBJ2-5	TRBD2	CASSLWGGSIPETQYF	TGTGCCAGCAGCTTATGGGGCGGGAGCATCCCAGAGACCCAGTACTTC
.	TRBV6-1	TRBJ1-1	.	CASSTPGKYPEAFF	TGTGCCAGCAGTACCCCAGGGAAGTACCCTGAAGCTTTCTTT
.	TRBV19	TRBJ2-3	.	CASSIGGGTDTQYF	TGTGCCAGTAGTATAGGGGGGGGCACAGATACGCAGTATTTT
once	TRBV7-6	TRBJ2-3	.	CASSLLGTQLGDTQYF	TGTGCCAGCAGCCTGCTAGGGACTCAACTGGGAGATACGCAGTATTTT
.	TRBV9	TRBJ2-5	TRBD2	CASSVASGGEETQYF	TGTGCCAGCAGCGTGGCTAGCGGGGGAGAGGAGACCCAGTACTTC
.	TRBV27	TRBJ2-5	TRBD2	CASSPMAPAGGGETQYF	TGTGCCAGCAGTCCTATGGCCCCCGCGGGAGGAGGGGAGACCCAGTACTTC
.	TRBV5-1	TRBJ2-7	TRBD2	CASSLSGTSGDEQYF	TGCGCCAGCAGCTTGTCGGGGACTAGCGGGGACGAGCAGTACTTC
.	TRBV28	TRBJ2-7	TRBD2	CASNGREYEQYF	TGTGCCAGCAACGGGCGGGAGTACGAGCAGTACTTC
.	TRBV29-1	TRBJ2-3	TRBD2	CSVRLAGGDTQYF	TGCAGCGTTCGACTAGCGGGAGGAGATACGCAGTATTTT
once	TRBV6-1	TRBJ1-6	.	CASRGTTNSPLHF	TGTGCCAGCAGGGGGACAACAAATTCACCCCTCCACTTT